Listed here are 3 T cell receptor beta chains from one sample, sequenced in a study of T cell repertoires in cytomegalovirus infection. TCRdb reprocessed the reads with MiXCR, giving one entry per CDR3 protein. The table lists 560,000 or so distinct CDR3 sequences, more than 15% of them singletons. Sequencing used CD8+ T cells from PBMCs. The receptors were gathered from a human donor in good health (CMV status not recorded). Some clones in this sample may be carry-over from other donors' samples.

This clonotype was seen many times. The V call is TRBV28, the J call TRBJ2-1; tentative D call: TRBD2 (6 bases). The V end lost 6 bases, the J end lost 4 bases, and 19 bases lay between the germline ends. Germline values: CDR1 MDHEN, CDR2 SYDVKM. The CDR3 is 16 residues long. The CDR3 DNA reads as TGTGCCAGCAGATCCGAGGACTACGCTCCTTACAATGAGCAGTTCTTC. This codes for CASRSEDYAPYNEQFF. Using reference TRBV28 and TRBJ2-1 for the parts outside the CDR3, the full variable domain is DVKVTQSSRYLVKRTGEKVFLECVQDMDHENMFWYRQDPGLGLRLIYFSYDVKMKEKGDIPEGYSVSREKKERFSLILESASTNQTSMYLCASRSEDYAPYNEQFFGPGTRLTVL.

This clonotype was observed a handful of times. The CDR3 loop reads CASSVGTEVVGQYF. As DNA, the CDR3 is TGTGCCAGCAGCGTAGGAACAGAAGTAGTCGGGCAGTACTTC. The V call is TRBV9, the J call TRBJ2-7; D call uncertain. Germline values: CDR1 SGDLS, CDR2 YYNGEE. V was shortened by 0 bases and J by 9 bases, with 16 bases between the two germline ends. The CDR3 sequence is 14 residues long.

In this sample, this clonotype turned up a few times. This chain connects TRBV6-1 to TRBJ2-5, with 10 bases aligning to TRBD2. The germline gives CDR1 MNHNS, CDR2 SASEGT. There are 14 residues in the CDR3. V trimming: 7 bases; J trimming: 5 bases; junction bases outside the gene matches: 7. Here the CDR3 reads CASTVLAGRETQYF. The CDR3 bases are TGTGCCAGCACTGTACTAGCGGGAAGGGAGACCCAGTACTTC.